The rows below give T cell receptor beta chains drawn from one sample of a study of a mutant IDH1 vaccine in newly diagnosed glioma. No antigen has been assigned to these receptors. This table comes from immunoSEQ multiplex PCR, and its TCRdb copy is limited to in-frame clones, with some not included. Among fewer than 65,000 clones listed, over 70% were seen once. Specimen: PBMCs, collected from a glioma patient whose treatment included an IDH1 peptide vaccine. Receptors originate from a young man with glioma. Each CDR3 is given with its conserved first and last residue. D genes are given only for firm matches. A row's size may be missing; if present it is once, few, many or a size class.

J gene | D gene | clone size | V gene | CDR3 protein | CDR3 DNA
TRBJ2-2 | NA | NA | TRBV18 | CASSPGEVKGELFF | TGTGCCAGCTCACCCGGCGAGGTGAAGGGGGAGCTGTTTTTT
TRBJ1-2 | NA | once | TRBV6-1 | CASSEKKGGYTF | TGTGCCAGCAGTGAAAAGAAAGGCGGCTACACCTTC
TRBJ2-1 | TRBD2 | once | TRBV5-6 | CASSPHTSGGADEQFF | TGTGCCAGCAGCCCACACACTAGCGGGGGGGCCGATGAGCAGTTCTTC
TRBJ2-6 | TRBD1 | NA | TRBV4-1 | CASGLIRTGGFSGANVLTF | TGCGCCAGCGGGCTTATCCGGACAGGGGGCTTCTCTGGGGCCAACGTCCTGACTTTC
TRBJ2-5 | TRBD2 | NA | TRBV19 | CASSPRTSGGPMGTQYF | TGTGCCAGTAGTCCGCGGACTAGCGGGGGCCCTATGGGGACCCAGTACTTC
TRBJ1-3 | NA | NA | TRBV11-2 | CASSRQGNTIYF | TGTGCCAGCAGCCGACAGGGAAACACCATATATTTT
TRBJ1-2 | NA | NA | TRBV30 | CAWSVTRAGANYGYTF | TGTGCCTGGAGTGTGACCCGGGCAGGGGCTAACTATGGCTACACCTTC
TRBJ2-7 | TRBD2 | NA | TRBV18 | CASSPASGGLNYEQYF | TGTGCCAGCTCACCGGCTAGCGGGGGACTTAATTACGAGCAGTACTTC
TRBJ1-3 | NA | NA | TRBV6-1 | CASSESLQARSGNTIYF | TGTGCCAGCAGTGAAAGCCTACAGGCCCGCTCTGGAAACACCATATATTTT
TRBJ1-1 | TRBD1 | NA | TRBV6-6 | CASSQGRGPEAFF | TGTGCCAGCAGTCAAGGCAGGGGGCCTGAAGCTTTCTTT
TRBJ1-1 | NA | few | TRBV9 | CASSLQERVNTEAFF | TGTGCCAGCAGCTTACAGGAGAGGGTGAACACTGAAGCTTTCTTT
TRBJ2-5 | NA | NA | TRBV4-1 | CASSPQGYETQYF | TGCGCCAGCAGCCCACAGGGTTATGAGACCCAGTACTTC
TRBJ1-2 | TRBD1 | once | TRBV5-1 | CASRETGVDYGYTF | TGCGCCAGCAGAGAAACAGGGGTTGACTATGGCTACACCTTC
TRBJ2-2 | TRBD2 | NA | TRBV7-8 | CASSLGAFGLAGHTGELFF | TGTGCCAGCAGCTTAGGGGCTTTCGGACTAGCGGGGCACACCGGGGAGCTGTTTTTT
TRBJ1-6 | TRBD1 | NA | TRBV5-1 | CASSNWDRGHDSPLHF | TGCGCCAGCAGCAACTGGGACAGGGGGCATGATTCACCCCTCCACTTT
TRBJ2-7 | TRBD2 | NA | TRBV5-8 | CASSLAGKILYEQYF | TGTGCCAGCAGCTTAGCGGGGAAAATCCTCTACGAGCAGTACTTC
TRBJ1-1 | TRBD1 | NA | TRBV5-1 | CASSVTGGGTEAFF | TGCGCCAGCAGCGTGACAGGGGGCGGAACTGAAGCTTTCTTT
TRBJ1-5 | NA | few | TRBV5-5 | CASSLTGNNQPQHF | TGTGCCAGCAGCTTGACAGGGAACAATCAGCCCCAGCATTTT
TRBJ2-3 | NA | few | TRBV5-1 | CASSSGSGTSTSTDTQYF | TGCGCCAGCAGCTCCGGTAGTGGGACTTCTACTAGCACAGATACGCAGTATTTT
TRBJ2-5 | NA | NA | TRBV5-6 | CASSLAGWGRGTQYF | TGTGCCAGCAGCTTGGCGGGCTGGGGCCGAGGGACCCAGTACTTC
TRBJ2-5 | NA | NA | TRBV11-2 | CASSPDGTQYF | TGTGCCAGCAGCCCGGACGGGACCCAGTACTTC
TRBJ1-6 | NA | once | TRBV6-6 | CASSRQSSYNSPLHF | TGTGCCAGCAGCCGACAGAGCTCCTATAATTCACCCCTCCACTTT
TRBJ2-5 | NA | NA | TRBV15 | CATSRPEGGRETQYF | TGTGCCACCAGCAGACCCGAGGGGGGTCGAGAGACCCAGTACTTC
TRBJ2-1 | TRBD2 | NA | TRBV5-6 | CASSFERGGPYNEQFF | TGTGCCAGCAGCTTCGAGCGGGGGGGCCCTTACAATGAGCAGTTCTTC
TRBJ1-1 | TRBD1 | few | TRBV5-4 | CAIGQGAENTEAFF | TGTGCCATCGGACAGGGGGCTGAGAACACTGAAGCTTTCTTT
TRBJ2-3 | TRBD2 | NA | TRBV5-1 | CASSLAGIAGGTDTQYF | TGCGCCAGCAGCTTGGCAGGGATAGCGGGGGGCACAGATACGCAGTATTTT
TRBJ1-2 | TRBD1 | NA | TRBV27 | CASSPWTGPKIGYTF | TGTGCCAGCAGTCCATGGACAGGGCCTAAGATTGGCTACACCTTC
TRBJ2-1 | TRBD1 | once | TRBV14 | CASRNQGAGEQFF | TGTGCCAGCAGGAATCAGGGGGCAGGGGAGCAGTTCTTC
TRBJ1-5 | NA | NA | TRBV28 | CASSLWGGRKPNQPQHF | TGTGCCAGCAGTTTATGGGGGGGCCGAAAACCCAATCAGCCCCAGCATTTT
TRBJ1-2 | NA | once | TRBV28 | CASTLGLKTDGYTF | TGTGCCAGCACCTTGGGACTAAAAACAGATGGCTACACCTTC
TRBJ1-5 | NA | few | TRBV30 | CAWSKGGNSNQPQHF | TGTGCCTGGAGCAAGGGCGGGAATAGCAATCAGCCCCAGCATTTT
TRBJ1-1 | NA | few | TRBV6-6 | CASSLRGVHTEAFF | TGTGCCAGCAGCCTGCGGGGGGTTCACACTGAAGCTTTCTTT
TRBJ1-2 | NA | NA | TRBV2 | CASSEALGVGGYTF | TGTGCCAGCAGTGAAGCGCTCGGGGTCGGTGGCTACACCTTC
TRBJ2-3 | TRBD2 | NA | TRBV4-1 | CASSQDSGGNTDTQYF | TGCGCCAGCAGCCAAGACTCCGGGGGGAACACAGATACGCAGTATTTT
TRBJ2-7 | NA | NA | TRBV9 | CASSVGVGSYEQYF | TGTGCCAGCAGCGTAGGTGTCGGGTCATACGAGCAGTACTTC
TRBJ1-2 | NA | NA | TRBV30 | CAWSTSLNYGYTF | TGTGCCTGGAGTACGTCCCTTAACTATGGCTACACCTTC
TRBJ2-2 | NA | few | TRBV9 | CASSVEARGTGELFF | TGTGCCAGCAGCGTAGAGGCGAGGGGGACCGGGGAGCTGTTTTTT
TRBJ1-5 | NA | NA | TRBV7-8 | CASSLGRGQPQHF | TGTGCCAGCAGCTTAGGGAGAGGACAGCCCCAGCATTTT
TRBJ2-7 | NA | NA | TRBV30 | CAWSAQSPYEQYF | TGTGCCTGGAGTGCACAGTCACCCTACGAGCAGTACTTC
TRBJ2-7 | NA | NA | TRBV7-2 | CASSLAGGASYEQYF | TGTGCCAGCAGCTTAGCCGGTGGGGCCTCCTACGAGCAGTACTTC
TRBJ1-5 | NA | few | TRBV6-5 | CASSYSMVQPQHF | TGTGCCAGCAGTTACTCGATGGTTCAGCCCCAGCATTTT
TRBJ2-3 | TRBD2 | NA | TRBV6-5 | CASSLNSGGRDTQYF | TGTGCCAGCAGTTTAAATAGCGGGGGGCGGGATACGCAGTATTTT
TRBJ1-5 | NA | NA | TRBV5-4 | CASSFGGTSYQPQHF | TGTGCCAGCAGCTTCGGTGGGACGTCCTATCAGCCCCAGCATTTT
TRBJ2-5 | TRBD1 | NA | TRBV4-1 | CASSQDTGARGETQYF | TGCGCCAGCAGCCAAGACACAGGGGCCCGGGGAGAGACCCAGTACTTC
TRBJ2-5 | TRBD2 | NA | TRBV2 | CASNTRGGETQYF | TGTGCCAGCAATACGCGGGGGGGGGAGACCCAGTACTTC
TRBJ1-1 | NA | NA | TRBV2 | CASFVVGEAFF | TGTGCCAGCTTCGTAGTAGGTGAAGCTTTCTTT
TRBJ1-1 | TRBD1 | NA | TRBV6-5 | CASSYLEGATPEAFF | TGTGCCAGCAGTTACCTGGAGGGGGCGACCCCTGAAGCTTTCTTT